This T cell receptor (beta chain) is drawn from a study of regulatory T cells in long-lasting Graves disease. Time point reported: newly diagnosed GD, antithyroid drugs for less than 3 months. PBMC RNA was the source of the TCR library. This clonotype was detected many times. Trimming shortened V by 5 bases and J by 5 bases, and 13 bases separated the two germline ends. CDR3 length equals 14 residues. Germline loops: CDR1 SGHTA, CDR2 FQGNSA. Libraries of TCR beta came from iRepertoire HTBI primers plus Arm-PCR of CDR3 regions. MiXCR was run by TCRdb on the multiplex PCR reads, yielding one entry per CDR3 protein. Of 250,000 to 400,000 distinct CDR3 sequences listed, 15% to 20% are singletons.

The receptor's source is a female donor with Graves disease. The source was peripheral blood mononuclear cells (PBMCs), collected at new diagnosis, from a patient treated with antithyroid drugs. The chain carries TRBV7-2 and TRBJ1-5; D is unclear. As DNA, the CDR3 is TGTGCCAGCAGCCATTACGGGCCTGATCAGCCCCAGCATTTT. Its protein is CASSHYGPDQPQHF.